The T cell receptor beta chain under discussion was sequenced for a study of Ad26.COV2.S vaccination and SARS-CoV-2 variants. Concerning this clone: The antigen remains undetermined.

The treatment here: some 19 received Ad26.COV2.S at low or high dose, single or two shots; several received placebo; per-sample allocation not given. Samples came from day 63 after the first vaccine or placebo injection. Clones were sequenced by immunoSEQ multiplex PCR, and TCRdb holds only the in-frame ones, with some missing. The table shows approximately 420,000 clones, with about 85% occurring only once. The CDR3 spans 14 residues. V was trimmed by 6 bases and J by 0 bases, leaving 10 bases between them. CDR1 and CDR2 (germline): SGHRS, YFSETQ. Study observations and caveats: People given the vaccine had a wider spike-specific TCR breadth than placebo recipients did. Similar non-spike TCR breadth was seen in vaccine and placebo recipients.

The sample was peripheral blood, taken in a trial of Ad26.COV2.S vaccine versus placebo. The source is a person aged 18-60 years who received the Ad26.COV2.S COVID-19 vaccine or a placebo. V is TRBV5-1 and J is TRBJ2-1; D possibly matches TRBD1 or TRBD2 (6 bases each). CDR3 sequence reads: CASTGAGSYNEQFF. Here the CDR3 DNA reads TGCGCCAGCACGGGGGCTGGCTCCTACAATGAGCAGTTCTTC.